This TCR beta chain was recorded in a study of control samples from healthy donors and cancer patients. CDR3 length: 18 amino acids. The trim removed 9 bases at V and 1 base at J, leaving 16 bases unmatched. Germline V gives CDR1 LNHDA, CDR2 SQIVND (reference sequence). The repertoire was sequenced with immunoSEQ multiplex PCR; TCRdb's copy has only in-frame clones and lacks some. The table lists tens of thousands of clones, approximately 85% of them singletons. Sequenced: PBMCs. This clonotype originated in a man aged 60 to 69 with head and neck cancer. The chain recombines TRBV19 with TRBJ1-5; 9 bases map to TRBD1. CDR3 sequence reads: CASRTRDRVGRSNQPQHF. The CDR3 DNA is TGTGCCAGCAGGACCCGGGACAGGGTGGGAAGGAGCAATCAGCCCCAGCATTTT. The full variable domain, its missing parts supplied by reference TRBV19 and TRBJ1-5, is DGGITQSPKYLFRKEGQNVTLSCEQNLNHDAMYWYRQDPGQGLRLIYYSQIVNDFQKGDIAEGYSVSREKKESFPLTVTSAQKNPTAFYLCASRTRDRVGRSNQPQHFGDGTRLSIL.